Following are 11 T cell receptor beta chains from one sample sequenced in a study of cytomegalovirus exposure and HLA in healthy donors. Clones were read by immunoSEQ multiplex PCR, and TCRdb kept only the in-frame ones, dropping some. This sample has 100,000 to 150,000 clones; 75% to 90% occur once, and the top ten carry around 1.3%. Sequencing was performed on PBMCs. These receptors originate from a woman aged 18-29 years in good health and CMV-seronegative.

The chain couples TRBV25-1 to TRBJ2-1, with TRBD2 matching over 11 bases. V dropped 3 bases and J dropped 1; count of bases not matched to a gene: 5. CDR3 length equals 17 residues. Germline V gene lookup returns CDR1 MGHDK and CDR2 SYGVNS. CDR3 DNA: TGTGCCAGCAGTGAGTCATGGACTAGCGGGTCCTACAATGAGCAGTTCTTC. This codes for CASSESWTSGSYNEQFF.

This sequence joins TRBV19 and TRBJ1-5; 9 bases agree with TRBD1. Germline V gene sequence: CDR1 LNHDA, CDR2 SQIVND (reference sequence). This CDR3 contains 16 residues. The ends lost 5 bases at V and 4 bases at J; junction bases unmatched: 9. The CDR3 reads CASSVWTGAGNQPQHF. The CDR3 DNA sequence: TGTGCCAGTAGTGTATGGACAGGGGCAGGGAATCAGCCCCAGCATTTT. Full variable domain (rest looked up from reference TRBV19 and TRBJ1-5): DGGITQSPKYLFRKEGQNVTLSCEQNLNHDAMYWYRQDPGQGLRLIYYSQIVNDFQKGDIAEGYSVSREKKESFPLTVTSAQKNPTAFYLCASSVWTGAGNQPQHFGDGTRLSIL.

The genes are TRBV6-1 and TRBJ1-1; D is uncertain. The CDR3 has 11 amino acids. From germline, CDR1 is MNHNS and CDR2 SASEGT. Trimming removed 4 bases at V and 4 bases at J, with 4 bases between. The CDR3 reads CASSGSTEAFF. CDR3 coding DNA: TGTGCCAGCAGTGGTAGCACTGAAGCTTTCTTT.

This rearrangement joins TRBV6-1 to TRBJ1-2; no firm D call. The germline V and J ends were trimmed by 2 bases and 0 bases, with 10 bases remaining between them. Germline lookup yields CDR1 MNHNS and CDR2 SASEGT. This CDR3 region has 15 residues. The CDR3 here is CASSEIRGANYGYTF. CDR3 coding DNA: TGTGCCAGCAGTGAAATCAGAGGAGCTAACTATGGCTACACCTTC.

As concerns this clone: This same CDR3 is encoded by further DNA sequences in the sample. The chain links TRBV5-1 to TRBJ2-7; 9 bases fit TRBD2. The V gene's germline CDR1 is SGHRS and CDR2 YFSETQ. The length of the CDR3 is 15 residues. Trimming took 0 bases from V and 1 from J; bases not matched to a gene: 2. The CDR3 spells CASSLVLAGSYEQYF. CDR3 sequence (DNA): TGCGCCAGCAGCTTGGTGCTAGCGGGGTCCTACGAGCAGTACTTC.

The rearrangement links TRBV9 to TRBJ2-3; 8 nucleotides line up with TRBD2. The CDR3 consists of 16 residues. V lost 0 bases, J lost 2 bases, and 5 bases stayed unmatched. The germline CDR1 and CDR2 sequences are SGDLS and YYNGEE. The CDR3 here is CASSVDPSGPTDTQYF. DNA for the CDR3: TGTGCCAGCAGCGTAGATCCTAGCGGGCCCACAGATACGCAGTATTTT.

This sequence joins TRBV7-3 and TRBJ1-1; 7 bases match TRBD1. From germline, CDR1 is SGHTA and CDR2 FQGTGA. This CDR3 has 14 amino acids. Trimming cost V 4 bases and J 5 bases; bases outside gene matches: 7. CDR3 protein: CASSSQGDRTEAFF. CDR3 nucleotides: TGTGCCAGCAGCTCGCAGGGGGATCGGACTGAAGCTTTCTTT.

The chain combines TRBV4-1 with TRBJ2-1; tentative D call: TRBD1 (6 bases). V lost 4 bases, J lost 7 bases, and 11 bases lay in between. The CDR3 is 13 amino acids. The germline gives CDR1 MGHRA, CDR2 YSYEKL. Written as DNA, the CDR3 is TGCGCCAGCAGCCCACAGGGAGTAAATGAGCAGTTCTTC. It specifies CASSPQGVNEQFF.

Only a few counts were recorded for this clone. The rearrangement uses TRBV4-2 and TRBJ1-5; possible D gene TRBD1, 6 bases. V lost 3 bases to trimming and J lost 3 bases, with 15 bases between them. Germline CDR1 reads LGHNA; CDR2 reads YNFKEQ. This CDR3 has 16 residues. This chain's CDR3 is CASSQGTPVDNQPQHF. The DNA of the CDR3 is TGTGCCAGCAGCCAGGGGACACCGGTTGACAATCAGCCCCAGCATTTT.

The chain's CDR3 is CAISVKDRVSTDTQYF. DNA for the CDR3: TGTGCCATCAGTGTAAAGGACAGGGTAAGCACAGATACGCAGTATTTT. V is TRBV10-3 and J is TRBJ2-3, with 8 bases matching TRBD1. The germline V gene encodes CDR1 ENHRY and CDR2 SYGVKD. The CDR3 runs 16 residues. The junction had 6 bases not matched to a gene; V was cut back by 4 bases and J by 0 bases.

This chain joins TRBV2 and TRBJ1-3, with D perhaps TRBD1 (5 bases). This CDR3 contains 14 residues. Trimming took 4 bases from V and 4 from J, leaving 11 bases between them. The germline V gene encodes CDR1 SNHLY and CDR2 FYNNEI. CDR3 in DNA: TGTGCCAGCAGTGTTGACAGTTTGGGAAACACCATATATTTT. Residues: CASSVDSLGNTIYF.